Sequencing of this T cell receptor beta chain was carried out in a study of CD8+CD57+ T cells in acquired aplastic anemia. General study results and limits: Around 27 sequences, all CD8+ CDR3, were shared between patients and controls.

Genomic DNA acted as the template from which TCR beta VDJ combination and CDR3 sequence profiling were carried out. TCRdb redid the calling of the reads with MiXCR, one entry per CDR3 protein. The table has more than 150,000 distinct CDR3 sequences, around half seen once. The CDR3 extends over 13 amino acids. V was pared by 6 bases and J by 0 bases, with 2 bases of the junction left unmatched. Germline lookup yields CDR1 MDHEN and CDR2 SYDVKM. Comments on this clonotype: Its antigen is undetermined.

The specimen was sorted CD4+, CD8+, or CD8+CD57+ T cells (not recorded which) from PBMCs. The V and J genes are TRBV28 and TRBJ2-7; 7 nucleotides align to TRBD2. The TCR comes from a human donor in good health. CDR3 sequence reads: CASRGGGSYEQYF. The CDR3 bases are TGTGCCAGCAGGGGGGGGGGCTCCTACGAGCAGTACTTC.